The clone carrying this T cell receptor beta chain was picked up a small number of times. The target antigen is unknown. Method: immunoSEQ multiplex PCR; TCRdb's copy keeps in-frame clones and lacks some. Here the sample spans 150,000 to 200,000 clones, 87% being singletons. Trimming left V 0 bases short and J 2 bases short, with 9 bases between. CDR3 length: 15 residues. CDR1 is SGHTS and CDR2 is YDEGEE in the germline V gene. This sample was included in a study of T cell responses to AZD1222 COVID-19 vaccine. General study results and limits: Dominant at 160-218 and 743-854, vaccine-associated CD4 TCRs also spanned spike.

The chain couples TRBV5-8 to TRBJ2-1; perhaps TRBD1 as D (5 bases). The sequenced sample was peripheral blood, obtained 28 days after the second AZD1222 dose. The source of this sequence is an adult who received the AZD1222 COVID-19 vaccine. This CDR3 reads CASSLAGYPYNEQFF. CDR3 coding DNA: TGTGCCAGCAGCTTGGCAGGGTATCCCTACAATGAGCAGTTCTTC.